This TCR beta chain was recorded in a study of T-cell reconstitution after alpha-beta-depleted transplantation in children. Study findings and constraints: T-cell numbers and diversity one year post-transplant derived largely from freshly generated T cells. Day-60 TCRbeta diversity that was high in some patients was derived from surviving recipient T cells and thymic progenitors. Expanded graft clones, several hundred of them, were reportedly the source of alpha-beta T cells about two months after transplant.

Germline V gives CDR1 DFQATT, CDR2 SNEGSKA (reference sequence). V lost 5 bases and J lost 1, with 16 bases in between. This CDR3 has 15 residues. This clonotype has at least ten counts. Its antigen is unidentified. Using unique molecular identifiers, the investigators prepared the TCRbeta library. MiXCR, run by TCRdb on the PCR reads, gives a single entry per CDR3 protein. The sample yields 670,000 or so distinct CDR3 sequences, roughly 14% seen once. This TCR came from a girl under 10 years old with congenital amegakaryocytic thrombocytopenia, due to receive a stem cell transplant. The material was PBMCs, obtained before TCRalphabeta/CD19-depleted stem cell transplant. V usage is TRBV20-1 and J usage is TRBJ2-3, with D unclear. For the CDR3, the DNA is TGCAGTGCTCCCGAACAACTTACGGGCACAGATACGCAGTATTTT. Translation gives CSAPEQLTGTDTQYF.